This TCR beta chain was sequenced in a study of cytomegalovirus exposure and HLA in healthy donors. The PCR employed 60 Vbeta primers together with 13 Jbeta primers. TCRdb keeps only in-frame clones here, not all; method: immunoSEQ multiplex PCR. The sample shows roughly 96,000 clones, roughly 74% of them seen only once. This receptor was obtained from a female donor in good health and CMV-seropositive. The sequencing sample was made of PBMCs.

CDR3 DNA sequence: TGCAGCGTTAAGTCGGCGGGAGGGACAGATACGCAGTATTTT. This codes for CSVKSAGGTDTQYF. This rearrangement joins TRBV29-1 to TRBJ2-3, with 9 bases fitting TRBD2. The CDR3 consists of 14 residues. Trimming at V came to 5 bases and at J to 3 bases, leaving 6 bases not matched to a gene. From germline, CDR1 is SQVTM and CDR2 ANQGSEA.